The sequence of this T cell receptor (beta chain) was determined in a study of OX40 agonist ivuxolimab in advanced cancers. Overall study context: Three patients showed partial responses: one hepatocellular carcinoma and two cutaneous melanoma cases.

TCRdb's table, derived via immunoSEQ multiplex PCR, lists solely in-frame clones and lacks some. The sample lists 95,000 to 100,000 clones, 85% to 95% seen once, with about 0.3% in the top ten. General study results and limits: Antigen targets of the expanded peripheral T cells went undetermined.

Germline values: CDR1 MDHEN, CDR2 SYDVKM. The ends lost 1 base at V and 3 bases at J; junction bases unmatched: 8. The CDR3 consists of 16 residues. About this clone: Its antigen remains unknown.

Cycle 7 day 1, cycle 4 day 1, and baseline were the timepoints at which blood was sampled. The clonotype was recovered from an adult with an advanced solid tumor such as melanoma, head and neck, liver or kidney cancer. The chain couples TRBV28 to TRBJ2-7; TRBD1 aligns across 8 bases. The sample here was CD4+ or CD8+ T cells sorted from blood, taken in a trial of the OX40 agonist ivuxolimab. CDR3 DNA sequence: TGTGCCAGCAGTTTATTATCAGGGGGCCTCGTCTACGAGCAGTACTTC. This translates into CASSLLSGGLVYEQYF.